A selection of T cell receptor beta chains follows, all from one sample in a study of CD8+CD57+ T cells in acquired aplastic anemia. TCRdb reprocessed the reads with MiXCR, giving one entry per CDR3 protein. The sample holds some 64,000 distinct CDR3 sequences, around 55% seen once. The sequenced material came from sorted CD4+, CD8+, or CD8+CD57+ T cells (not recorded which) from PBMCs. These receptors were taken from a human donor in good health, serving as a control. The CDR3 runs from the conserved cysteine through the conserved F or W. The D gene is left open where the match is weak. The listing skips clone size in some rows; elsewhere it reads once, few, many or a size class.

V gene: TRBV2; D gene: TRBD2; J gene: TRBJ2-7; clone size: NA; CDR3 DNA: TGTGCCAGCAGGTCCCTAGCGGGAGGGCAAGGGTACTTC; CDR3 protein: CASRSLAGGQGYF
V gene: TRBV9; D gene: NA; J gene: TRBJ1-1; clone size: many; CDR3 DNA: TGTGCCAGCAGCGTAATCGGGGCGCCGACTGAAGCTTTCTTT; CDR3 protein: CASSVIGAPTEAFF
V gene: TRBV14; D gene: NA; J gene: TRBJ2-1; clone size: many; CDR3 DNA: TGTGCCAGCAGCCAAGAAGGAAGGGTAGCTTGGGCCAACAATGAGCAGTTCTTC; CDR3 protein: CASSQEGRVAWANNEQFF
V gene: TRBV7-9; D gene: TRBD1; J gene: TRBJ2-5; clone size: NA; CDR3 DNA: TGTGCCAGCAGCCCTAGGACAGGTGAAGAGACCCAGTACTTC; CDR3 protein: CASSPRTGEETQYF
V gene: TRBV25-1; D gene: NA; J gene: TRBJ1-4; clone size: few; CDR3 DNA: TGTGCCAGCAGTGAATCCCCGGGGGAAAAACTGTTTTTT; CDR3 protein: CASSESPGEKLFF
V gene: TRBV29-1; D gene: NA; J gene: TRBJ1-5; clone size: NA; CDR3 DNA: TGCAGCGTTGAAGACGGCAGGGTCGATCAGCCCCAGCATTTT; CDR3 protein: CSVEDGRVDQPQHF
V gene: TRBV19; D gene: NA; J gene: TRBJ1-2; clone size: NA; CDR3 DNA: TGTGCCAGTAGTATTTTAGCCGTGGGCTGGAACTATGGCTACACCTTC; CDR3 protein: CASSILAVGWNYGYTF
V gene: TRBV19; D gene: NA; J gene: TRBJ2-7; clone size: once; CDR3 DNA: TGTGCCAGTAGTCCAACCGGGACTCGAGCCTCCTACGAGCAGTACTTC; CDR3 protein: CASSPTGTRASYEQYF
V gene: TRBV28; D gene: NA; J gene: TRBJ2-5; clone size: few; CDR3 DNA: TGTGCCAGCAGTTTGACCCCCGAAGGTCAAGAGACCCAGTACTTC; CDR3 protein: CASSLTPEGQETQYF
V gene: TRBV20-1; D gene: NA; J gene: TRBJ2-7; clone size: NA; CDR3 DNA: TGCAGTGCTATTGGGACTGGTTACGAGCAGTACTTC; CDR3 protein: CSAIGTGYEQYF